A selection of T cell receptor beta chains follows, all from one sample in a study of cytomegalovirus exposure and HLA in healthy donors. The assay was immunoSEQ multiplex PCR, and TCRdb's table has in-frame clones only and misses some. The data hold over 150,000 clones, with around 82% observed a single time. Input material: PBMCs. These receptors originate from a boy aged 2 to 10 in good health and CMV-seronegative. Both conserved end residues are part of each CDR3. D genes are given only for firm matches. Some rows mark clone size as missing; the rest say once, few, many or name a class of expanded clone.

D	V	J	size	CDR3	DNA
TRBD2	TRBV27	TRBJ2-7	-	CASTILAGDYEQYF	TGTGCCAGCACCATACTAGCGGGAGACTACGAGCAGTACTTC
TRBD2	TRBV18	TRBJ2-2	-	CASSLGLASNTGELFF	TGTGCCAGCTCACTCGGACTAGCAAGTAACACCGGGGAGCTGTTTTTT
TRBD1	TRBV30	TRBJ1-6	-	CAWGQGIGNSPLHF	TGTGCCTGGGGACAGGGGATTGGTAATTCACCCCTCCACTTT
TRBD2	TRBV7-2	TRBJ2-3	few	CASSSTRLAGGHGTQYF	TGTGCCAGCAGCTCAACCCGACTAGCGGGAGGGCATGGTACGCAGTATTTT
TRBD2	TRBV4-2	TRBJ2-1	-	CASSAGVTYNEQFF	TGTGCCAGCAGTGCGGGAGTTACCTACAATGAGCAGTTCTTC
-	TRBV10-3	TRBJ1-1	-	CAISEFGGANTEAFF	TGTGCCATCAGTGAGTTTGGAGGGGCGAACACTGAAGCTTTCTTT
TRBD2	TRBV2	TRBJ2-2	-	CASSVAGGNTGELFF	TGTGCCAGCAGTGTAGCGGGAGGGAACACCGGGGAGCTGTTTTTT
-	TRBV27	TRBJ1-5	once	CASRSRGNQPQHF	TGTGCCAGCAGATCAAGGGGTAATCAGCCCCAGCATTTT
TRBD2	TRBV5-4	TRBJ2-1	once	CASRIAGREFHNEQFF	TGTGCCAGCAGAATCGCCGGGCGGGAGTTTCACAATGAGCAGTTCTTC
-	TRBV28	TRBJ1-5	-	CASSPRTYYSNQPQHF	TGTGCCAGCAGTCCCAGGACATATTATAGCAATCAGCCCCAGCATTTT
TRBD2	TRBV10-1	TRBJ2-1	-	CASSKGLTGGQNEQFF	TGCGCCAGCAGCAAGGGCCTAACGGGAGGGCAGAATGAGCAGTTCTTC
TRBD2	TRBV19	TRBJ2-5	-	CAITLAAQETQYF	TGTGCCATCACACTAGCGGCCCAAGAGACCCAGTACTTC
TRBD2	TRBV5-1	TRBJ2-3	-	CASSLLAGADTQYF	TGCGCCAGCAGCTTGTTAGCGGGAGCAGATACGCAGTATTTT
TRBD1	TRBV10-2	TRBJ1-2	-	CASRRTGAGYGYTF	TGCGCCAGCAGAAGGACAGGGGCCGGCTATGGCTACACCTTC
TRBD1	TRBV9	TRBJ2-6	-	CASSVQTGSGANVLTF	TGTGCCAGCAGCGTCCAGACAGGGTCTGGGGCCAACGTCCTGACTTTC
TRBD2	TRBV4-1	TRBJ2-3	-	CASSTRTSGRTDTQYF	TGCGCCAGCAGCACCCGGACTAGCGGGAGAACAGATACGCAGTATTTT
TRBD2	TRBV5-1	TRBJ2-5	-	CASITSGRPGETQYF	TGCGCCAGCATAACTAGCGGGAGGCCGGGAGAGACCCAGTACTTC
TRBD2	TRBV9	TRBJ2-1	-	CASSTGGGLAAFSYNEQFF	TGTGCCAGCAGCACCGGGGGAGGACTAGCGGCTTTTTCCTACAATGAGCAGTTCTTC
TRBD2	TRBV5-5	TRBJ2-7	-	CASSLGTSGSYEQYF	TGTGCCAGCAGCTTGGGGACTAGCGGTTCCTACGAGCAGTACTTC
-	TRBV9	TRBJ1-2	-	CASSAQSTGRSYTF	TGTGCCAGCAGCGCCCAGAGTACAGGGAGATCCTACACCTTC
-	TRBV5-1	TRBJ2-6	-	CASRYDRTGANVLTF	TGCGCCAGCAGATACGACAGGACTGGGGCCAACGTCCTGACTTTC
-	TRBV29-1	TRBJ1-1	few	CSVVGARGEAFF	TGCAGCGTTGTCGGGGCCCGGGGGGAAGCTTTCTTT
-	TRBV7-6	TRBJ2-2	-	CASSLVSFANTGELFF	TGTGCCAGCAGCTTAGTTTCCTTCGCGAACACCGGGGAGCTGTTTTTT
-	TRBV30	TRBJ1-2	-	CAWLRQSSNYGYTF	TGTGCCTGGCTGAGGCAGTCATCTAACTATGGCTACACCTTC